Below, 27 T cell receptor beta chains from the same sample are listed, as sequenced in a study of identical twins. One entry per CDR3 protein, called by TCRdb with MiXCR from the 5' RACE reads. Of 600,000 to 700,000 distinct CDR3 sequences in the sample, 20% to 25% were seen once. Separately, the same data were catalogued under a study of T cells expressing NK-cell markers.

Sequencing was done on a sample of PBMCs. These receptors originate from a woman in her late teens or twenties in good health.

This clonotype has just a few counts. The chain carries TRBV29-1 and TRBJ1-3; D ambiguous. Germline assignment: CDR1 SQVTM and CDR2 ANQGSEA. This CDR3 comprises 13 residues. V gave up 4 bases and J gave up 0 bases, with 7 bases separating them. Written as DNA, the CDR3 is TGCAGCGTTGGGACCTCCTCTGGAAACACCATATATTTT. Its translation is CSVGTSSGNTIYF. The variable domain in full, completed from reference TRBV29-1 and TRBJ1-3, reads SAVISQKPSRDICQRGTSLTIQCQVDSQVTMMFWYRQQPGQSLTLIATANQGSEATYESGFVIDKFPISRPNLTFSTLTVSNMSPEDSSIYLCSVGTSSGNTIYFGEGSWLTVV.

J is TRBJ1-1 and V is TRBV20-1; the D gene is possibly TRBD1 (6 bases). Per the germline V gene, CDR1 is DFQATT and CDR2 is SNEGSKA (reference sequence). This CDR3 region has 13 residues. Trimming took off 4 bases at V and 1 base at J, with 10 bases between the two ends. The CDR3 DNA reads as TGCAGTGCTAACAGGGACCCGAACACTGAAGCTTTCTTT. Residues: CSANRDPNTEAFF.

This chain joins TRBV10-1 and TRBJ2-1; 9 nucleotides agree with TRBD2. The CDR3 consists of 16 residues. CDR1 is WNHNN, CDR2 SYGVQD, per germline (reference sequence). The V and J ends lost 8 bases and 5 bases, in that order; junction bases with no gene match: 13. As DNA, the CDR3 is TGCGCCAGCTCCCCAGCCCTAGCGGGGAAGGACAATGAGCAGTTCTTC. Its translation: CASSPALAGKDNEQFF.

In this sample, this clonotype turned up a few times. The chain has TRBV20-1 and TRBJ2-5; 8 bases agree with TRBD1. Germline V gives CDR1 DFQATT, CDR2 SNEGSKA (reference sequence). V dropped 2 bases and J dropped 7; count of bases not matched to a gene: 9. CDR3 length: 14 residues. CDR3 sequence: CSARNSQGAVTQYF. The CDR3 DNA follows: TGCAGTGCTAGAAATTCGCAGGGGGCGGTGACCCAGTACTTC.

The chain recombines TRBV6-6 with TRBJ1-1; D call uncertain. Trimming shortened V by 6 bases and J by 0 bases, and 8 bases separated the two germline ends. The germline gives CDR1 MNHNY, CDR2 SVGAGI (reference sequence). This CDR3 has 13 amino acids. The CDR3 DNA is TGTGCCAGCAGACTGAATCTGAACACTGAAGCTTTCTTT. This encodes CASRLNLNTEAFF.

The sample holds a few counts of this clonotype. Here the CDR3 DNA reads TGCGCCAGCAGCTTGGCGTCGGGACGCTACAATGAGCAGTTCTTC. Its translation is CASSLASGRYNEQFF. This chain links TRBV5-1 with TRBJ2-1; D assignment may be TRBD1 or TRBD2 (5 bases each). The CDR3 consists of 15 residues. V was shortened by 0 bases and J by 3 bases, with 10 bases between the two germline ends. CDR1 is SGHRS and CDR2 is YFSETQ in the germline V gene.

This clonotype has only a few counts. Here the CDR3 reads CASSPDRLIAKNIQYF. The CDR3 DNA is TGTGCCAGCTCACCGGACAGGCTTATAGCCAAAAACATTCAGTACTTC. V usage is TRBV18 and J usage is TRBJ2-4, with 7 bases identical to TRBD1. V shed 3 bases, J shed 0 bases, and the junction held 5 bases outside the gene matches. Germline V gene sequence: CDR1 KGHSH, CDR2 LQKENI. This CDR3 contains 16 residues.

J is TRBJ1-4 and V is TRBV20-1, with 8 bases matching TRBD1. Germline V gene lookup returns CDR1 DFQATT and CDR2 SNEGSKA (reference sequence). The V gene end was trimmed by 5 bases and the J gene end by 7 bases; junction bases not matched to a gene: 3. The CDR3 contains 12 residues. The CDR3 here is CSARQGSEKLFF. The CDR3 DNA follows: TGCAGTGCTCGACAGGGGAGTGAAAAACTGTTTTTT.

In its sample, this clonotype was seen a few times. V is TRBV6-5 and J is TRBJ2-7; the match to TRBD1 covers 9 bases. V shed 2 bases and J 2 bases; nucleotides not matched to a gene: 7. Germline CDR1 is MNHEY and CDR2 is SVGAGI. This CDR3 is built from 16 residues. In DNA, the CDR3 is TGTGCCAGCAGTTACGGGGACAGGGAGGAAGCCTACGAGCAGTACTTC. It is translated as CASSYGDREEAYEQYF.

The table lists this clonotype with a few counts. V gene TRBV7-2 combines with J gene TRBJ2-7; tentatively, D is TRBD1 or TRBD2 (5 bases each). CDR3 length: 13 residues. CDR1 is SGHTA and CDR2 is FQGNSA in the germline V gene. V gave up 2 bases and J gave up 7 bases, with 12 bases separating them. The CDR3 DNA is TGTGCCAGCAGCTTACTGTCGGGGCGGGAGCAGTACTTC. Translating gives CASSLLSGREQYF. Variable domain in full (rest from reference TRBV7-2 and TRBJ2-7): GAGVSQSPSNKVTEKGKDVELRCDPISGHTALYWYRQSLGQGLEFLIYFQGNSAPDKSGLPSDRFSAERTGGSVSTLTIQRTQQEDSAVYLCASSLLSGREQYFGPGTRLTVT.

The rearrangement links TRBV20-1 to TRBJ1-5, with D possibly matching TRBD1 (6 bases). Germline V lookup: CDR1 DFQATT, CDR2 SNEGSKA (reference sequence). This CDR3 comprises 13 residues. The V end lost 0 bases, the J end lost 6 bases, and 9 bases lay between the germline ends. CDR3 in amino acids: CSARDGGGQPQHF. Written as DNA, the CDR3 is TGCAGTGCTAGAGATGGAGGGGGTCAGCCCCAGCATTTT.

This chain connects TRBV5-1 to TRBJ1-1; 8 nucleotides align to TRBD1. The ends lost 4 bases at V and 1 base at J; junction bases unmatched: 6. This CDR3 region has 15 residues. CDR1 is SGHRS and CDR2 is YFSETQ in the germline V gene. CDR3 DNA sequence: TGCGCCAGCAGCCCCGTCGGACAGGGGAACACTGAAGCTTTCTTT. Amino acids: CASSPVGQGNTEAFF. The entire variable domain, with the rest obtained from reference TRBV5-1 and TRBJ1-1, is as follows: KAGVTQTPRYLIKTRGQQVTLSCSPISGHRSVSWYQQTPGQGLQFLFEYFSETQRNKGNFPGRFSGRQFSNSRSEMNVSTLELGDSALYLCASSPVGQGNTEAFFGQGTRLTVV.

The J gene is TRBJ1-2, the V gene TRBV7-2, with D maybe TRBD1 (6 bases). This CDR3 region has 15 residues. The V and J ends lost 2 bases and 1 base respectively, with 11 bases between them. Germline V gene sequence: CDR1 SGHTA, CDR2 FQGNSA. CDR3 in amino acids: CASSLQNRVNYGYTF. In DNA, the CDR3 is TGTGCCAGCAGCTTACAAAACAGGGTTAACTATGGCTACACCTTC.

This clonotype has more than one count but fewer than ten. The chain couples TRBV7-2 to TRBJ2-3; TRBD1 is a possible D gene (7 bases). Trimming removed 5 bases from V and 4 bases from J, with 19 bases in between. Germline CDR1 is SGHTA and CDR2 is FQGNSA. The CDR3 covers 16 residues. Written as DNA, the CDR3 is TGTGCCAGCAGCATATGGAGGGGGCGAGTAGCAGATACGCAGTATTTT. This codes for CASSIWRGRVADTQYF.

This clonotype was counted many times. The chain employs TRBV13 and TRBJ2-5; 8 bases are a match to TRBD1. Germline values: CDR1 PRHDT, CDR2 FYEKMQ (reference sequence). The CDR3 totals 17 residues. V was pared by 5 bases and J by 4 bases, with 15 bases of the junction left unmatched. The CDR3 loop is CASSSGQVRGRGETQYF. As DNA, the CDR3 is TGTGCCAGCAGCAGCGGCCAGGTCAGGGGGCGAGGAGAGACCCAGTACTTC.

This clonotype was counted a few times. The rearrangement links TRBV5-1 to TRBJ2-3; D is perhaps TRBD2 (6 bases). CDR1 is SGHRS, CDR2 YFSETQ, per germline. The V end lost 4 bases, the J end lost 6 bases, and 15 bases lay between the germline ends. The CDR3 sequence is 14 residues long. CDR3 sequence (DNA): TGCGCCAGCAGCCCGGGACTGGAGGTGGATACGCAGTATTTT. This translates into CASSPGLEVDTQYF. The variable domain in full, completed from reference TRBV5-1 and TRBJ2-3, reads KAGVTQTPRYLIKTRGQQVTLSCSPISGHRSVSWYQQTPGQGLQFLFEYFSETQRNKGNFPGRFSGRQFSNSRSEMNVSTLELGDSALYLCASSPGLEVDTQYFGPGTRLTVL.

The CDR3 loop reads CSARGIQGATDTQYF. The CDR3 nucleotides read TGCAGTGCTAGAGGGATACAGGGGGCCACAGATACGCAGTATTTT. The chain has TRBV20-1 and TRBJ2-3, with TRBD1 matching over 9 bases. Per the germline V gene, CDR1 is DFQATT and CDR2 is SNEGSKA (reference sequence). The CDR3 has 15 amino acids. V dropped 1 base and J dropped 2; count of bases not matched to a gene: 4.

The rearrangement uses TRBV20-1 and TRBJ2-4, with 9 bases matching TRBD2. J was trimmed by 5 bases and V by 6 bases; bases with no gene match: 5. The CDR3 has 13 amino acids. CDR1 and CDR2 (germline): DFQATT, SNEGSKA (reference sequence). CDR3 nucleotide sequence: TGCAGTGCCCGGACTAGCGCTGAAAACATTCAGTACTTC. This encodes CSARTSAENIQYF.

The CDR3 DNA reads TGTGCCAGCAGCCAAGAATTGCCGGGGGGAACTAGCACAGATACGCAGTATTTT. Translating it yields CASSQELPGGTSTDTQYF. This sequence joins TRBV4-2 and TRBJ2-3, with 7 bases aligning to TRBD2. Germline CDR1 is LGHNA and CDR2 is YNFKEQ. The CDR3 covers 18 residues. The ends lost 0 bases at V and 0 bases at J; junction bases unmatched: 9.

The V and J genes are TRBV10-3 and TRBJ2-3; no definite D call. CDR3 length equals 16 residues. CDR1 is ENHRY and CDR2 is SYGVKD in the germline V gene. V was clipped by 7 bases and J by 1 base, with 18 bases between them. CDR3: CAIMPHPRSRTDTQYF. As DNA, the CDR3 is TGTGCCATCATGCCCCACCCAAGGTCCCGCACAGATACGCAGTATTTT.

V usage is TRBV27 and J usage is TRBJ2-6; D is ambiguous. Germline-derived CDR1 and CDR2 are MNHEY and SMNVEV (reference sequence). The CDR3 totals 15 residues. The V end was cut by 1 base, the J end by 2 bases, with 6 bases between. In DNA form, the CDR3 reads TGTGCCAGCAGTTTATGGACCACTGGGGCCAACGTCCTGACTTTC. This encodes CASSLWTTGANVLTF.

This clonotype was observed a few times. The rearrangement links TRBV7-2 to TRBJ1-1; D remains unclear. Germline assignment: CDR1 SGHTA and CDR2 FQGNSA. V lost 2 bases to trimming and J lost 11 bases, with 12 bases between them. CDR3 length: 12 residues. CDR3 DNA sequence: TGTGCCAGCAGCTTACATGGATGGGAGGCTTTCTTT. It encodes CASSLHGWEAFF.

The CDR3: CASTLRAANTEAFF. CDR3 bases: TGTGCCAGCACCCTACGGGCAGCGAACACTGAAGCTTTCTTT. The chain employs TRBV12-3 or TRBV12-4 and TRBJ1-1; D remains unclear. This CDR3 has 14 amino acids. Between the trimmed V and J ends, which lost 7 bases and 1 base, there was a span of 13 bases.

The rearrangement joins TRBV7-9 to TRBJ1-2, with 10 bases that match TRBD1. Per the germline V gene, CDR1 is SEHNR and CDR2 is FQNEAQ (reference sequence). The CDR3 spans 17 residues. With V trimmed by 5 bases and J by 5 bases, 14 bases remained unmatched. The CDR3 region is CASSPTGGSGIRYGYTF. The CDR3 region has the DNA TGTGCCAGCAGCCCGACAGGGGGCTCTGGCATTAGGTATGGCTACACCTTC.

The gene calls are TRBV20-1 and TRBJ2-1; no definite D call. This CDR3 spans 12 amino acids. CDR1 DFQATT and CDR2 SNEGSKA come from the germline V gene (reference sequence). V lost 0 bases, J lost 12 bases, and 12 bases lay in between. Here the CDR3 reads CSARDVAGRQFF. CDR3 DNA: TGCAGTGCTAGAGATGTTGCTGGGCGGCAGTTCTTC.

This clonotype was seen a few times. The V and J genes are TRBV20-1 and TRBJ2-7; the D gene could be TRBD1 or TRBD2 (5 bases each). V was shortened by 1 base and J by 6 bases, with 16 bases between the two germline ends. The CDR3 runs to 14 residues. Germline V CDR1 and CDR2: DFQATT, SNEGSKA (reference sequence). The CDR3 nucleotides read TGCAGTGCTAGAGTTTCGGGGCCTGACAGCGAGCAGTACTTC. Its translation is CSARVSGPDSEQYF.

This clonotype was counted between two and nine times. CDR3 bases: TGTGCCGGGCAGAGGGGGGGAACTTACAATGAGCAGTTCTTC. Translating gives CAGQRGGTYNEQFF. This chain links TRBV7-9 with TRBJ2-1, with D perhaps TRBD2 (7 bases). CDR3 length: 14 residues. CDR1 is SEHNR, CDR2 FQNEAQ, per germline (reference sequence). The ends were cut back, 11 bases at V and 4 bases at J, with 18 bases in the middle. The full variable domain, rest sourced from reference TRBV7-9 and TRBJ2-1, is DTGVSQNPRHKITKRGQNVTFRCDPISEHNRLYWYRQTLGQGPEFLTYFQNEAQLEKSRLLSDRFSAERPKGSFSTLEIQRTEQGDSAMYLCAGQRGGTYNEQFFGPGTRLTVL.